Listed here are 14 T cell receptor beta chains from one sample, sequenced in a study of CD8+CD57+ T cells in acquired aplastic anemia. Profiles of TCR beta VDJ and CDR3 were generated from a genomic DNA template. A single record per CDR3 protein comes from TCRdb applying MiXCR to the reads. The sample contains approximately 300,000 distinct CDR3 sequences, roughly 53% of which appear only once. Sequencing was done on patients that had shown CD8+CD57+ cell expansion by flow cytometry. Input material: sorted CD4+, CD8+, or CD8+CD57+ T cells (not recorded which) from PBMCs. These TCRs come from a human donor with aplastic anemia.

The CDR3, as DNA: TGTGCCAGTAACGCAGGCCAGAATAACTATGGCTACACCTTC. Its protein product is CASNAGQNNYGYTF. The genes are TRBV19 and TRBJ1-2; D remains unclear. The CDR3 has 14 residues. Germline loops: CDR1 LNHDA, CDR2 SQIVND (reference sequence). The V end lost 7 bases, the J end lost 1 base, and 13 bases lay between the germline ends.

The rearrangement uses TRBV12-3 or TRBV12-4 and TRBJ1-1; perhaps TRBD1 as D (6 bases). The CDR3 totals 14 residues. The germline V and J ends were trimmed by 6 bases and 2 bases, with 13 bases remaining between them. The CDR3 coding sequence is TGTGCCAGCAGAGAGAAGGGGGGAAACACTGAAGCTTTCTTT. Protein sequence: CASREKGGNTEAFF.

This rearrangement joins TRBV5-8 to TRBJ2-3; a possible D gene is TRBD2 (6 bases). CDR1 is SGHTS and CDR2 is YDEGEE in the germline V gene. The germline V and J ends were trimmed by 1 base and 2 bases, with 8 bases remaining between them. This CDR3 comprises 14 residues. The CDR3 DNA is TGTGCCAGCAGCTTGAGGAGGGTCACAGATACGCAGTATTTT. Amino acids: CASSLRRVTDTQYF.

This clonotype was seen a few times. The chain recombines TRBV19 with TRBJ2-7; D gene unclear. The ends were cut back, 5 bases at V and 1 base at J, with 9 bases in the middle. Germline V CDR1 and CDR2: LNHDA, SQIVND (reference sequence). CDR3 size: 13 residues. This CDR3 reads CASSLRFSYEQYF. CDR3 DNA sequence: TGTGCCAGTAGTCTCAGGTTTTCCTACGAGCAGTACTTC.

This clonotype showed up many times. V and J are TRBV6-6 and TRBJ2-6, with D perhaps matching TRBD1 or TRBD2 (5 bases each). Germline CDR1 MNHNY, CDR2 SVGAGI (reference sequence). V shed 0 bases and J shed 4 bases, with 7 bases lying between them. The CDR3 covers 15 residues. DNA for the CDR3: TGTGCCAGCAGTTACTCGGGGGTGGGGGCCAACGTCCTGACTTTC. It specifies CASSYSGVGANVLTF.

This chain uses TRBV24-1 with TRBJ2-3, with D perhaps matching TRBD1 or TRBD2 (5 bases each). The V end lost 0 bases, the J end lost 0 bases, and 12 bases lay between the germline ends. Looked up from germline, CDR1 is KGHDR and CDR2 is SFDVKD. The CDR3 has 17 amino acids. CDR3 in amino acids: CATSDLPGRASTDTQYF. As DNA, the CDR3 is TGTGCCACCAGTGATTTGCCGGGACGGGCGAGCACAGATACGCAGTATTTT.

The CDR3, as DNA: TGCGCCAGCAGCGCCCGACGGGGGGAAAAGGACACTGAAGCTTTCTTT. It translates to CASSARRGEKDTEAFF. This chain connects TRBV5-1 to TRBJ1-1; TRBD1 might be the D (5 bases). V lost 4 bases to trimming and J lost 3 bases, with 19 bases between them. Germline V lookup: CDR1 SGHRS, CDR2 YFSETQ. The CDR3 runs to 16 residues.

This sequence joins TRBV20-1 and TRBJ2-5; 9 bases map to TRBD1. Gene TRBJ2-7 matches the end of the DNA better, so the J call may be wrong. This CDR3 spans 15 amino acids. Germline values: CDR1 DFQATT, CDR2 SNEGSKA (reference sequence). CDR3: CSAREGDRASYEQYF. The DNA of the CDR3 is TGCAGTGCTAGAGAGGGGGACAGGGCTTCCTACGAGCAGTACTTC.

This clonotype was detected only once. CDR3 in amino acids: CASSSRQGLGSPLHF. The CDR3 DNA sequence: TGTGCCAGCAGCAGCAGACAGGGGTTGGGATCACCCCTCCACTTT. The chain joins TRBV7-9 to TRBJ1-6; 8 nucleotides agree with TRBD1. This CDR3 has 15 residues. Per the germline V gene, CDR1 is SEHNR and CDR2 is FQNEAQ (reference sequence). Trimming took 5 bases from V and 10 from J; bases not matched to a gene: 10.

This clonotype was counted at least ten times. The V gene is TRBV6-5, the J gene TRBJ2-6, with 7 bases that match TRBD1. Germline CDR1 reads MNHEY; CDR2 reads SVGAGI. Losses at the gene ends were 5 bases for V and 2 bases for J; bases not matched to a gene: 12. The CDR3 contains 18 residues. The DNA for the CDR3 is TGTGCCAGCAGTCTAACCGGGACAGTGCTCACTGGGGCCAACGTCCTGACTTTC. This codes for CASSLTGTVLTGANVLTF.

This clonotype was seen many times. The chain uses TRBV12-3 or TRBV12-4 and TRBJ2-7; D gene unclear. CDR3 length: 14 residues. Trimming left V 2 bases short and J 7 bases short, with 15 bases between. The CDR3 bases are TGTGCCAGCAGTTTAAGAGAAACAACTGGAGAGCAGTACTTC. Amino acids: CASSLRETTGEQYF.

The CDR3, as DNA: TGTGCCAGCAGTTTCATTTCGGGGGACACTGAAGCTTTCTTT. Translation: CASSFISGDTEAFF. The chain joins TRBV7-3 to TRBJ1-1; the D gene is possibly TRBD1 (5 bases). The V and J ends lost 6 bases and 3 bases respectively, with 14 bases between them. CDR3 length equals 14 residues. Germline CDR1 SGHTA, CDR2 FQGTGA.

This clonotype was recorded many times. The V and J genes are TRBV7-2 and TRBJ2-3, with 11 positions matching TRBD2. Unmatched junction bases numbered 7, after V lost 6 bases and J lost 2 bases. Germline-derived CDR1 and CDR2 are SGHTA and FQGNSA. This CDR3 is built from 16 residues. Here the CDR3 DNA reads TGTGCCAGCAGAAACAAGACTAGCGGGGTCACAGATACGCAGTATTTT. It yields the protein CASRNKTSGVTDTQYF.

This clonotype came up many times. The chain joins TRBV6-5 to TRBJ1-6; D call uncertain. Germline V gene sequence: CDR1 MNHEY, CDR2 SVGAGI. The CDR3 spans 13 residues. V lost 2 bases and J lost 8, with 7 bases in between. The CDR3 bases are TGTGCCAGCAGTTACGACGGGGATTCACCCCTCCACTTT. It yields the protein CASSYDGDSPLHF.